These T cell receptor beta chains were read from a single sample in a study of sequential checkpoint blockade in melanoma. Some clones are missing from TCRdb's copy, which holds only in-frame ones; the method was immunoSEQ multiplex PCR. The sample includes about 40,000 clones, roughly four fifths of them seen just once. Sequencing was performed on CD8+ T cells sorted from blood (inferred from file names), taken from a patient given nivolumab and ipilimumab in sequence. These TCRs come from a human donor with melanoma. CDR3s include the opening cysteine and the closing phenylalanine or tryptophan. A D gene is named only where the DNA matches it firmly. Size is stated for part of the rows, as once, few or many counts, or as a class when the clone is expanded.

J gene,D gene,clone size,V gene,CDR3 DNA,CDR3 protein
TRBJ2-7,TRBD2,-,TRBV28,TGTGCCAGCAGTTTACCTAGCGGGTTCTCCTACGAGCAGTACTTC,CASSLPSGFSYEQYF
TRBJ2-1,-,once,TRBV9,TGTGCCAGCAGCGTAGCCCCTGAAGGGGGGGTCAATGAGCAGTTCTTC,CASSVAPEGGVNEQFF
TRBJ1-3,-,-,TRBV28,TGTGCCAGCCGCGTTCCGGGGGATGGAAACACCATATATTTT,CASRVPGDGNTIYF
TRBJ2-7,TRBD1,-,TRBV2,TGTGCCAGCAGTGAAGCCGGGACAGGGGCCTTATACGAGCAGTACTTC,CASSEAGTGALYEQYF
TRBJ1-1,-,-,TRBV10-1,TGCGCCAGCAGTGAGTACAGGGCGGGCACTGAAGCTTTCTTT,CASSEYRAGTEAFF
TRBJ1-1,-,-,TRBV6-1,TGTGCCAGCAGTGAATCGCCGGGAGAGAACACTGAAGCTTTCTTT,CASSESPGENTEAFF
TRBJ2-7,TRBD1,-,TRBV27,TGTGCCAGCAGTTGGACAGGGGGCCCTTACGAGCAGTACTTC,CASSWTGGPYEQYF
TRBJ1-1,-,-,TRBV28,TGTGCCAGCAGTGAGGAGGGTTTGAACACTGAAGCTTTCTTT,CASSEEGLNTEAFF
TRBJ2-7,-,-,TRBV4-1,TGCGCCAGCAGCCAAACGGAGCTAGCTGACTCCTACGAGCAGTACTTC,CASSQTELADSYEQYF
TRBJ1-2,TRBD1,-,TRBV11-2,TGTGCCAGCAGCCAGGGCGGGACAGGAGCCTTCTATGGCTACACCTTC,CASSQGGTGAFYGYTF